One and the same sample provided the 32 T cell receptor beta chains below, sequenced in a study of control samples from healthy donors and cancer patients. Assay: immunoSEQ multiplex PCR; the TCRdb copy retains only in-frame clones and omits some. In the table there are 74,000 or so clones, 70% to 90% of which are singletons. Input material: blood. All receptors derive from a middle-aged man in good health.

The gene calls are TRBV9 and TRBJ2-4, with 9 bases lining up with TRBD1. This CDR3 contains 15 residues. The V and J ends lost 0 bases and 6 bases, in that order; junction bases with no gene match: 4. Germline V gives CDR1 SGDLS, CDR2 YYNGEE. CDR3 nucleotides: TGTGCCAGCAGCGTAGCTCAGGGACAGGGAAACATTCAGTACTTC. This translates into CASSVAQGQGNIQYF.

The chain has TRBV6-5 and TRBJ1-1, with 7 bases that match TRBD1. The CDR3 has 15 residues. Looked up from germline, CDR1 is MNHEY and CDR2 is SVGAGI. The trim removed 5 bases at V and 2 bases at J, leaving 8 bases unmatched. The DNA for the CDR3 is TGTGCCAGCAGTATAGGGGGCGGGGTCAACACTGAAGCTTTCTTT. Amino acid sequence: CASSIGGGVNTEAFF.

The V gene is TRBV5-4, the J gene TRBJ2-3, with D possibly being TRBD2 (5 bases). The germline V and J ends were trimmed by 4 bases and 6 bases, with 15 bases remaining between them. This CDR3 region has 14 residues. CDR1 is SGHNT and CDR2 is YYREEE in the germline V gene (reference sequence). CDR3: CASSASTGGDTQYF. Written as DNA, the CDR3 is TGTGCCAGCAGCGCGAGTACGGGCGGGGATACGCAGTATTTT.

V is TRBV5-1 and J is TRBJ1-3; D gene unclear. V lost 4 bases and J 2 bases, leaving 4 bases between the germline ends. This CDR3 has 12 amino acids. The germline CDR1 and CDR2 sequences are SGHRS and YFSETQ. Written as DNA, the CDR3 is TGCGCCAGCAGCACCACTGGAAACACCATATATTTT. Encoded protein: CASSTTGNTIYF.

This sequence joins TRBV27 and TRBJ2-3; D is unresolved. This CDR3 spans 11 amino acids. Trimming shortened V by 3 bases and J by 6 bases, and 4 bases separated the two germline ends. Germline V gene lookup returns CDR1 MNHEY and CDR2 SMNVEV (reference sequence). The CDR3 nucleotides read TGTGCCAGCAGTTTTAAGGATACGCAGTATTTT. Translated: CASSFKDTQYF.

The chain recombines TRBV3-1 (or the pseudogene TRBV3-2) with TRBJ2-7; tentatively, D is TRBD2 (6 bases). The CDR3 has 17 amino acids. V was trimmed by 0 bases and J by 2 bases, leaving 17 bases between them. From germline, CDR1 is LGHDT and CDR2 YNNKEL (reference sequence). The CDR3 spells CASSQDLRPGVAYEQYF. In nucleotides, the CDR3 is TGTGCCAGCAGCCAAGATTTGAGGCCGGGGGTCGCCTACGAGCAGTACTTC.

This chain joins TRBV2 and TRBJ2-1; D uncertain. The CDR3 is 13 residues long. The V end lost 3 bases, the J end lost 5 bases, and 8 bases lay between the germline ends. Germline CDR1 is SNHLY and CDR2 is FYNNEI. This CDR3 is CASSEVPDNEQFF. CDR3 in DNA: TGTGCCAGCAGTGAGGTCCCAGACAATGAGCAGTTCTTC. The full variable domain, in which reference TRBV2 and TRBJ2-1 provide the parts outside the CDR3, is EPEVTQTPSHQVTQMGQEVILRCVPISNHLYFYWYRQILGQKVEFLVSFYNNEISEKSEIFDDQFSVERPDGSNFTLKIRSTKLEDSAMYFCASSEVPDNEQFFGPGTRLTVL.

This chain links TRBV6-1 with TRBJ2-3; the D is unclear. CDR3 length: 14 residues. V was pared by 3 bases and J by 6 bases, with 13 bases between. CDR1 is MNHNS and CDR2 is SASEGT in the germline V gene. CDR3 protein: CASSDRAPRDTQYF. In DNA form, the CDR3 reads TGTGCCAGCAGTGACAGAGCCCCCCGCGATACGCAGTATTTT.

The chain uses TRBV11-1 and TRBJ2-2; D gene unclear. V lost 4 bases and J lost 3, with 9 bases in between. There are 14 residues in the CDR3. Germline lookup yields CDR1 SGHAT and CDR2 FQDESV (reference sequence). The CDR3 sequence: CASSSELYTGELFF. As DNA, the CDR3 is TGTGCCAGCAGCTCGGAACTATACACCGGGGAGCTGTTTTTT.

The chain recombines TRBV6-6 with TRBJ2-1, with 11 bases fitting TRBD2. Per the germline V gene, CDR1 is MNHNY and CDR2 is SVGAGI (reference sequence). V shed 6 bases and J 7 bases; nucleotides not matched to a gene: 8. The length of the CDR3 is 15 residues. The DNA for the CDR3 is TGTGCCAGCAGGGAACCGGGACTAGCGGTGAATGAGCAGTTCTTC. It codes for CASREPGLAVNEQFF.

The V gene is TRBV11-2, the J gene TRBJ1-2, with 7 bases aligning to TRBD1. The V and J ends lost 5 bases and 4 bases, in that order; junction bases with no gene match: 10. The V gene's germline CDR1 is SGHAT and CDR2 FQNNGV. The length of the CDR3 is 15 residues. The CDR3 DNA follows: TGTGCCAGCAGCCCCTCGTTCACAGGGGTCTATGGCTACACCTTC. It specifies CASSPSFTGVYGYTF.

The rearrangement joins TRBV24-1 to TRBJ2-7, with 7 bases aligning to TRBD1. The junction had 5 bases not matched to a gene; V was cut back by 11 bases and J by 2 bases. The CDR3 has 12 amino acids. Germline values: CDR1 KGHDR, CDR2 SFDVKD. Here the CDR3 DNA reads TGTGCCAAGGGGGCGGCCACCTACGAGCAGTACTTC. Translation gives CAKGAATYEQYF.

This sequence joins TRBV18 and TRBJ1-5; TRBD1 matches at 8 bases. CDR3 length: 13 amino acids. V was clipped by 4 bases and J by 5 bases; unmatched bases: 1. Germline V gives CDR1 KGHSH, CDR2 LQKENI. As DNA, the CDR3 is TGTGCCAGCTCACTACAGGGGGATCAGCCCCAGCATTTT. It specifies CASSLQGDQPQHF. Looking up the rest from reference TRBV18 and TRBJ1-5 gives the full variable domain: NAGVMQNPRHLVRRRGQEARLRCSPMKGHSHVYWYRQLPEEGLKFMVYLQKENIIDESGMPKERFSAEFPKEGPSILRIQQVVRGDSAAYFCASSLQGDQPQHFGDGTRLSIL.

The gene calls are TRBV7-2 and TRBJ1-4; D is possibly TRBD1 (5 bases). V was pared by 8 bases and J by 2 bases, with 15 bases between. The length of the CDR3 is 15 residues. In germline, CDR1 is SGHTA, CDR2 FQGNSA. The chain's CDR3 is CASSNRGMTNEKLFF. The CDR3 nucleotides read TGTGCCAGCTCCAACCGGGGGATGACTAATGAAAAACTGTTTTTT.

The V call is TRBV5-6, the J call TRBJ2-5; the D is unclear. V lost 3 bases to trimming and J lost 0 bases, with 24 bases between them. Germline V gene lookup returns CDR1 SGHDT and CDR2 YYEEEE. This CDR3 comprises 19 residues. The chain's CDR3 is CASSSITESKERYQETQYF. CDR3 DNA sequence: TGTGCCAGCAGCTCGATAACAGAGTCTAAAGAGAGATACCAAGAGACCCAGTACTTC.

The rearrangement joins TRBV3-1 (or the pseudogene TRBV3-2) to TRBJ1-6, with no clear D. Trimming took off 0 bases at V and 7 bases at J, with 7 bases between the two ends. The germline V gene encodes CDR1 LGHDT and CDR2 YNNKEL (reference sequence). The CDR3 length is 14 residues. CDR3 nucleotides: TGTGCCAGCAGCCAAGAGGGGTTCAATTCACCCCTCCACTTT. Its protein product is CASSQEGFNSPLHF.

The chain joins TRBV18 to TRBJ2-7; TRBD1 matches 7 bases. Per the germline V gene, CDR1 is KGHSH and CDR2 is LQKENI. Trimming cost V 6 bases and J 4 bases; bases outside gene matches: 9. CDR3 length equals 14 residues. In nucleotides, the CDR3 is TGTGCCAGCTCCTCGGACAGGAGCGGATACGAGCAGTACTTC. Its translation: CASSSDRSGYEQYF.

The J gene is TRBJ1-2, the V gene TRBV20-1, with D maybe TRBD1 (5 bases). The CDR3 spans 11 residues. V lost 7 bases and J lost 7, with 13 bases in between. From germline, CDR1 is DFQATT and CDR2 SNEGSKA (reference sequence). This CDR3 is CSVQGSGGYTF. As DNA, the CDR3 is TGCAGTGTTCAGGGTTCCGGTGGCTACACCTTC.

The genes are TRBV15 and TRBJ2-4, with 9 bases that match TRBD1. The germline CDR1 and CDR2 sequences are LNHNV and YYDKDF (reference sequence). This CDR3 has 15 residues. The J segment lost 8 bases and the V segment lost 3 bases, leaving 8 bases of the junction unmatched. This chain's CDR3 is CATSRPGTGFDIQYF. CDR3 DNA sequence: TGTGCCACCAGCAGGCCCGGGACAGGGTTCGACATTCAGTACTTC. Using reference TRBV15 and TRBJ2-4 for the parts outside the CDR3, the full variable domain is DAMVIQNPRYQVTQFGKPVTLSCSQTLNHNVMYWYQQKSSQAPKLLFHYYDKDFNNEADTPDNFQSRRPNTSFCFLDIRSPGLGDTAMYLCATSRPGTGFDIQYFGAGTRLSVL.

Worth noting for this clone: An end of the junction does not agree with germline; a read error may underlie this. The gene calls are TRBV27 and TRBJ2-2; D is tentatively TRBD1 or TRBD2 (6 bases each). This CDR3 is built from 13 residues. CDR1 MNHEY and CDR2 SMNVEV come from the germline V gene (reference sequence). This CDR3 reads CASRPEGGGKLFF. CDR3 nucleotides: TGTGCCAGCAGACCGGAGGGGGGCGGGAAGCTGTTTTTT.

This clone showed up just once. The chain recombines TRBV6-5 with TRBJ1-1, with D perhaps matching TRBD1 (6 bases). Germline V gene data show CDR1 as MNHEY and CDR2 as SVGAGI. The CDR3 spans 13 residues. The V and J ends lost 8 bases and 4 bases respectively, with 14 bases between them. The CDR3: CASALGGGTEAFF. DNA of the CDR3: TGTGCCAGCGCCTTGGGGGGCGGCACTGAAGCTTTCTTT.

The chain recombines TRBV9 with TRBJ1-5; D gene unclear. Germline V CDR1 and CDR2: SGDLS, YYNGEE. The CDR3 covers 16 residues. V gave up 0 bases and J gave up 5 bases, with 15 bases separating them. The CDR3 region is CASSVGAGGTYQPQHF. CDR3 nucleotide sequence: TGTGCCAGCAGCGTAGGAGCAGGCGGTACCTATCAGCCCCAGCATTTT.

CDR3 residues: CASSPGGGEAFF. As DNA, the CDR3 is TGTGCCAGTAGTCCTGGAGGCGGTGAAGCTTTCTTT. This chain links TRBV19 with TRBJ1-1; D not certain. Germline CDR1 LNHDA, CDR2 SQIVND (reference sequence). Trimming shortened V by 5 bases and J by 7 bases, and 11 bases separated the two germline ends. This CDR3 region has 12 residues.

The genes are TRBV3-1 (or the pseudogene TRBV3-2) and TRBJ2-7, with TRBD2 as a possible D gene (6 bases). Per the germline V gene, CDR1 is LGHDT and CDR2 is YNNKEL (reference sequence). Trimming took off 4 bases at V and 6 bases at J, with 13 bases between the two ends. The CDR3 consists of 13 residues. The CDR3 sequence: CASSLMRGVEQYF. In DNA, the CDR3 is TGTGCCAGCAGCCTTATGCGCGGGGTCGAGCAGTACTTC.

V is TRBV5-8 and J is TRBJ2-5; weak D call: TRBD2 (6 bases). The CDR3 spans 13 residues. Trimming stripped 3 bases from V and 3 bases from J, with 9 bases between. Germline CDR1 and CDR2: SGHTS and YDEGEE. CDR3 nucleotides: TGTGCCAGCAGCTGGGGGGTAGAAGAGACCCAGTACTTC. Translating gives CASSWGVEETQYF.

This chain uses TRBV18 with TRBJ1-1; the D gene is possibly TRBD1 (5 bases). Germline V lookup: CDR1 KGHSH, CDR2 LQKENI. Deletions cut 2 bases from V and 5 bases from J, with 15 bases between. There are 15 residues in the CDR3. The CDR3 loop is CASSPKLGGGTEAFF. CDR3 in DNA: TGTGCCAGCTCACCAAAACTGGGTGGGGGGACTGAAGCTTTCTTT.

The chain combines TRBV5-1 with TRBJ1-5, with D perhaps TRBD1 (6 bases). Germline CDR1 reads SGHRS; CDR2 reads YFSETQ. The V and J ends lost 0 bases and 11 bases respectively, with 12 bases between them. The CDR3 contains 13 residues. The CDR3 DNA is TGCGCCAGCAGCTTGGACGCCGCAGGGGCCCAGCATTTT. Translated, it gives CASSLDAAGAQHF.

The chain combines TRBV3-1 (or the pseudogene TRBV3-2) with TRBJ2-7; TRBD1 is a possible D gene (6 bases). Trimming stripped 0 bases from V and 3 bases from J, with 15 bases between. CDR1 is LGHDT, CDR2 YNNKEL, per germline (reference sequence). CDR3 length: 16 residues. The CDR3 loop reads CASSQDPRTAVYEQYF. In nucleotides, the CDR3 is TGTGCCAGCAGCCAAGACCCAAGGACAGCCGTCTACGAGCAGTACTTC.

The chain is built from TRBV6-6 and TRBJ1-4; TRBD1 matches 10 bases. Germline values: CDR1 MNHNY, CDR2 SVGAGI (reference sequence). The CDR3 runs to 15 residues. V was pared by 5 bases and J by 5 bases, with 5 bases of the junction left unmatched. This CDR3 is CASSRQGAGNEKLFF. The CDR3 DNA reads as TGTGCCAGCAGTCGACAGGGGGCAGGGAATGAAAAACTGTTTTTT.

The chain joins TRBV9 to TRBJ2-2; D unclear. The CDR3 covers 16 residues. Germline assignment: CDR1 SGDLS and CDR2 YYNGEE. Trimming took off 0 bases at V and 1 base at J, with 10 bases between the two ends. The CDR3, as DNA: TGTGCCAGCAGCGTAGAGGTTTGGGGGAACACCGGGGAGCTGTTTTTT. It translates to CASSVEVWGNTGELFF.

This clone has only a few counts. The J gene is TRBJ2-2, the V gene TRBV2; no reliable D call. V was pared by 6 bases and J by 6 bases, with 8 bases between. The CDR3 runs 12 residues. Germline assignment: CDR1 SNHLY and CDR2 FYNNEI. CDR3 coding DNA: TGTGCCAGCAGGAAAATCGCCGGGGAGCTGTTTTTT. Protein sequence: CASRKIAGELFF.

The rearrangement joins TRBV20-1 to TRBJ1-1; D unresolved. Trimming removed 0 bases from V and 11 bases from J, with 10 bases in between. Germline assignment: CDR1 DFQATT and CDR2 SNEGSKA (reference sequence). There are 11 residues in the CDR3. CDR3 residues: CSAREEGRAFF. DNA of the CDR3: TGCAGTGCTAGAGAGGAGGGTAGGGCTTTCTTT.